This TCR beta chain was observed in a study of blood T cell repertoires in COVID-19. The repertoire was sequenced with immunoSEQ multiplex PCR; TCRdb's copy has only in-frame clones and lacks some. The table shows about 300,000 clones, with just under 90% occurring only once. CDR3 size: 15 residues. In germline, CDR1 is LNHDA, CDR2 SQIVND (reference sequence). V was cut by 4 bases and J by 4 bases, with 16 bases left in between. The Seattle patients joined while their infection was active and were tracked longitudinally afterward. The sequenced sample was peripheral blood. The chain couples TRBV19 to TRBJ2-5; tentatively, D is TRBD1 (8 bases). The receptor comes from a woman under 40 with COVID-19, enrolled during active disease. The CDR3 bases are TGTGCCAGTAGTAATCAACAGGGGGGGCGAGAGACCCAGTACTTC. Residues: CASSNQQGGRETQYF.